Below are 17 T cell receptor beta chains sequenced from a single sample in a study of graft-versus-host responses after intestinal transplantation. No antigen is known for these receptors. Assay used: immunoSEQ multiplex PCR; TCRdb lists only in-frame clones, some missing. In the table there are around 120,000 clones, over 75% of which are singletons. Sequenced here: unstimulated CD4+ T cells sorted from spleen or lymph node cells, sampled before intestinal transplant. The receptors shown here come from a human donor who received an intestinal transplant.

The gene calls are TRBV6-1 and TRBJ2-7; TRBD1 matches at 8 bases. V lost 5 bases and J lost 2; bases outside the gene matches: 2. The germline gives CDR1 MNHNS, CDR2 SASEGT. The CDR3 loop spans 13 amino acids. Here the CDR3 DNA reads TGTGCCAGCAGTACCAGGGGGCCCTACGAGCAGTACTTC. Translation gives CASSTRGPYEQYF.

This clone was seen just once. This CDR3 is also generated by other DNA sequences in the sample. J is TRBJ1-2 and V is TRBV7-9; maybe TRBD1 (5 bases). V was shortened by 1 base and J by 4 bases, with 7 bases between the two germline ends. Germline CDR1 SEHNR, CDR2 FQNEAQ (reference sequence). This CDR3 has 13 amino acids. DNA for the CDR3: TGTGCCAGCAGCTTAGGGCAGGGCTATGGCTACACCTTC. Protein sequence: CASSLGQGYGYTF.

This chain uses TRBV7-8 with TRBJ2-7; 8 bases are shared with TRBD2. The V gene end was trimmed by 5 bases and the J gene end by 1 base; junction bases not matched to a gene: 7. This CDR3 region has 15 residues. Germline lookup yields CDR1 SGHVS and CDR2 FQNEAQ. The CDR3 coding sequence is TGTGCCAGCAGCCCCGGGGTAGCGGGGTCCTACGAGCAGTACTTC. It specifies CASSPGVAGSYEQYF. Full variable domain (outside the CDR3, taken from reference TRBV7-8 and TRBJ2-7): GAGVSQSPRYKVAKRGQDVALRCDPISGHVSLFWYQQALGQGPEFLTYFQNEAQLDKSGLPSDRFFAERPEGSVSTLKIQRTQQEDSAVYLCASSPGVAGSYEQYFGPGTRLTVT.

The V and J genes are TRBV19 and TRBJ1-5; tentative D call: TRBD1 (5 bases). The CDR3 is 17 amino acids. Germline values: CDR1 LNHDA, CDR2 SQIVND (reference sequence). Trimming removed 3 bases at V and 0 bases at J, with 15 bases between. The CDR3 DNA reads as TGTGCCAGTAGTATGGGGGGACGCGGGAATAGCAATCAGCCCCAGCATTTT. This gives the protein CASSMGGRGNSNQPQHF. Full variable domain (missing parts from reference TRBV19 and TRBJ1-5): DGGITQSPKYLFRKEGQNVTLSCEQNLNHDAMYWYRQDPGQGLRLIYYSQIVNDFQKGDIAEGYSVSREKKESFPLTVTSAQKNPTAFYLCASSMGGRGNSNQPQHFGDGTRLSIL.

The chain links TRBV6-6 to TRBJ1-1; D call uncertain. The germline gives CDR1 MNHNY, CDR2 SVGAGI (reference sequence). V was shortened by 3 bases and J by 0 bases, with 5 bases between the two germline ends. The CDR3 loop spans 13 amino acids. CDR3 protein: CASSYRLNTEAFF. The CDR3 DNA reads TGTGCCAGCAGTTATCGGTTGAACACTGAAGCTTTCTTT.

The chain is built from TRBV7-9 and TRBJ1-2; 9 bases line up with TRBD1. The CDR3 spans 12 residues. The V segment lost 5 bases and the J segment 7 bases; nucleotides outside the gene matches: 2. Germline lookup yields CDR1 SEHNR and CDR2 FQNEAQ (reference sequence). CDR3 nucleotides: TGTGCCAGCAGCCCGGACAGGGGTGGCTACACCTTC. Residues: CASSPDRGGYTF. Full variable domain (outside the CDR3, taken from reference TRBV7-9 and TRBJ1-2): DTGVSQNPRHKITKRGQNVTFRCDPISEHNRLYWYRQTLGQGPEFLTYFQNEAQLEKSRLLSDRFSAERPKGSFSTLEIQRTEQGDSAMYLCASSPDRGGYTFGSGTRLTVV.

This clone was detected only a few times. V and J are TRBV4-3 and TRBJ1-2, with D tentatively TRBD1 (6 bases). Germline CDR1 LGHNA, CDR2 YSLEER. The CDR3 length is 15 residues. V was cut by 1 base and J by 8 bases, with 17 bases left in between. The CDR3, as DNA: TGCGCCAGCAGCCAAGTTTTACAGGGCCCTCGAGGCTACACCTTC. Its protein product is CASSQVLQGPRGYTF.

This clone was picked up one time. The genes are TRBV6-5 and TRBJ1-1; D unresolved. The V gene's germline CDR1 is MNHEY and CDR2 SVGAGI. The CDR3 is 14 residues long. V lost 6 bases, J lost 5 bases, and 16 bases lay in between. The CDR3 loop is CASRSVAVGTEAFF. The CDR3, as DNA: TGTGCCAGCAGGTCTGTAGCGGTCGGAACTGAAGCTTTCTTT.

This chain uses TRBV6-5 with TRBJ1-3; 7 nucleotides match TRBD1. Per germline, CDR1 MNHEY and CDR2 SVGAGI. The ends lost 3 bases at V and 2 bases at J; junction bases unmatched: 7. This CDR3 is built from 16 residues. The CDR3, as DNA: TGTGCCAGCAGTTATCAGGGGGGATTAGCTGGAAACACCATATATTTT. The encoded protein is CASSYQGGLAGNTIYF.

The J gene is TRBJ2-1, the V gene TRBV4-3; 8 nucleotides match TRBD2. Germline trimming cut 1 base from V and 1 base from J; bases unmatched to any gene: 6. This CDR3 has 17 residues. Germline V gives CDR1 LGHNA, CDR2 YSLEER. The CDR3 coding sequence is TGCGCCAGCAGCCAAGGTCCAGCGGGGGTTTCCTACAATGAGCAGTTCTTC. This encodes CASSQGPAGVSYNEQFF.

The chain recombines TRBV29-1 with TRBJ2-7, with no clear D. Germline V gene lookup returns CDR1 SQVTM and CDR2 ANQGSEA. The CDR3 is made up of 11 amino acids. V lost 4 bases and J 3 bases, leaving 7 bases between the germline ends. This chain's CDR3 is CSVGQNYEQYF. The CDR3 nucleotides are TGCAGCGTTGGGCAGAACTACGAGCAGTACTTC.

The V gene is TRBV5-1, the J gene TRBJ2-3, with TRBD2 matching 10 bases. The length of the CDR3 is 15 residues. V trimming: 1 base; J trimming: 5 bases; junction bases outside the gene matches: 4. Per germline, CDR1 SGHRS and CDR2 YFSETQ. The CDR3 sequence: CASSLSSGGIDTQYF. In nucleotides, the CDR3 is TGCGCCAGCAGCTTGAGTAGCGGGGGGATAGATACGCAGTATTTT.

This clone was found once. The chain employs TRBV27 and TRBJ2-3, with TRBD2 identical over 7 bases. This CDR3 has 15 amino acids. Germline V gene lookup returns CDR1 MNHEY and CDR2 SMNVEV (reference sequence). The J segment lost 4 bases and the V segment lost 6 bases, leaving 10 bases of the junction unmatched. The CDR3 is CASSRGGAGADTQYF. Written as DNA, the CDR3 is TGTGCCAGCAGCCGGGGAGGGGCCGGGGCAGATACGCAGTATTTT.

The CDR3 DNA sequence: TGTGCCAGCAGCTTGCAGGGGGCAATCGGGGAGCTGTTTTTT. It codes for CASSLQGAIGELFF. The J gene is TRBJ2-2, the V gene TRBV5-4; TRBD1 aligns across 8 bases. CDR1 is SGHNT and CDR2 is YYREEE in the germline V gene (reference sequence). There are 14 residues in the CDR3. V was clipped by 1 base and J by 7 bases; unmatched bases: 3.

J is TRBJ2-1 and V is TRBV27, with TRBD2 matching over 7 bases. The germline V gene has CDR1 MNHEY and CDR2 SMNVEV (reference sequence). V lost 6 bases to trimming and J lost 9 bases; unmatched junction nucleotides: 14. The CDR3 contains 15 residues. The CDR3 region has the DNA TGTGCCAGCAGCTTTGGACTAGAAGGGGTTGGTGAGCAGTTCTTC. Encoded protein: CASSFGLEGVGEQFF.

This clone has just a few counts. V and J are TRBV5-1 and TRBJ1-2; TRBD1 aligns across 7 bases. The CDR3 loop spans 13 amino acids. Trimming cost V 4 bases and J 7 bases; bases outside gene matches: 7. Germline V gene lookup returns CDR1 SGHRS and CDR2 YFSETQ. Here the CDR3 DNA reads TGCGCCAGCAGCGAGACAGGGAGTATTGGCTACACCTTC. It specifies CASSETGSIGYTF.

V is TRBV18 and J is TRBJ2-7; D gene ambiguous. Between the trimmed V and J ends, which lost 2 bases and 4 bases, there was a span of 9 bases. The CDR3 spans 13 residues. Germline assignment: CDR1 KGHSH and CDR2 LQKENI. The CDR3 loop reads CASSPVHNYEQYF. CDR3 DNA sequence: TGTGCCAGCTCACCAGTACATAATTACGAGCAGTACTTC.